This T cell receptor beta chain originates from a study of T cells in Graves' hyperthyroidism and ophthalmopathy. The overall study: It was at initial diagnosis, before any treatment, that peripheral blood was collected.

V lost 6 bases and J lost 2; bases outside the gene matches: 7. Germline values: CDR1 SGHTA, CDR2 FQGTGA. CDR3 length: 17 amino acids. Thyroid ultrasound and orbital computed tomography, with clinical symptoms and serum thyroxine and TRAb, informed diagnoses. The source of the PBMCs was approximately 10 ml of fresh peripheral blood. Study results and caveats: It was a median around 6 months before onset that the model predicted ophthalmopathy.

A word on this clonotype: Antigen unknown.

RNA transcripts yielded amplified TCR beta CDR3 regions. TCR CDR3 underwent first-round RT-PCR with the HTBI primer set. TCRdb independently ran MiXCR on the multiplex PCR reads; one entry per CDR3 protein. This table has roughly 530,000 distinct CDR3 sequences, more than 15% appearing once. This sequence originates from a woman aged 18 to 35 with Graves' ophthalmopathy. Input material: blood. This chain connects TRBV7-3 to TRBJ2-1; TRBD2 agrees at 13 bases. CDR3 region: CASSPLAGGPTYNEQFF. CDR3 nucleotides: TGTGCCAGCAGTCCACTAGCGGGGGGGCCTACCTACAATGAGCAGTTCTTC. The whole variable domain, filled in from reference TRBV7-3 and TRBJ2-1, reads GAGVSQTPSNKVTEKGKYVELRCDPISGHTALYWYRQSLGQGPEFLIYFQGTGAADDSGLPNDRFFAVRPEGSVSTLKIQRTERGDSAVYLCASSPLAGGPTYNEQFFGPGTRLTVL.